This entry concerns a single TCR beta chain. The data were obtained in a study of blood T cell repertoires in COVID-19. The V and J ends lost 4 bases and 2 bases, in that order; junction bases with no gene match: 3. Germline CDR1 is LGHNA and CDR2 is YSLEER. The CDR3 contains 15 residues. TCRdb's copy holds only in-frame clones and misses some; the assay was immunoSEQ multiplex PCR. The sample has roughly 260,000 clones, more than 65% seen once; the top ten hold roughly 3%. The gene calls are TRBV4-3 and TRBJ2-1; 9 bases are shared with TRBD2. Sequencing input: peripheral blood. The receptor was isolated from a woman aged 18-35 years with acute or convalescent COVID-19. Here the CDR3 reads CASSLASGTYNEQFF. The CDR3 nucleotides read TGCGCCAGCAGCCTCGCTAGCGGGACCTACAATGAGCAGTTCTTC.